This is a list of T cell receptor beta chains from one sample in a study of glioma-infiltrating T cells after dendritic cell vaccination. Assay: immunoSEQ multiplex PCR; the TCRdb copy retains only in-frame clones and omits some. Of roughly 38,000 clones listed, just under 85% were seen once; the top ten hold 7.8%. The source was blood, collected before dendritic cell vaccination. These receptors came from a human donor with glioblastoma. Each CDR3 is given with its conserved first and last residue. The order of the fields is V gene, D gene, J gene, clone size, CDR3 protein, CDR3 DNA. D genes are given only for firm matches. Clone size is not always given. Where it is, it says once, few, many or a class for expanded clones.

TRBV7-2	-	TRBJ2-2	-	CASSFGGSNTGELFF	TGTGCCAGCAGCTTCGGCGGATCCAACACCGGGGAGCTGTTTTTT
TRBV29-1	-	TRBJ2-3	-	CSVEVGGRGTDTQYF	TGCAGCGTTGAGGTAGGCGGCAGGGGCACAGATACGCAGTATTTT
TRBV10-3	-	TRBJ1-1	-	CAITGQRDTEAFF	TGTGCCATCACTGGACAGAGGGACACTGAAGCTTTCTTT
TRBV2	TRBD1	TRBJ2-3	once	CASKGAGTLTDTQYF	TGTGCCAGCAAGGGGGCCGGGACCCTCACAGATACGCAGTATTTT
TRBV7-2	TRBD2	TRBJ2-1	-	CASSLISGGLRYNEQFF	TGTGCCAGCAGCTTAATAAGCGGGGGCCTTCGTTACAATGAGCAGTTCTTC
TRBV30	-	TRBJ2-5	-	CAWSTIEGQETQYF	TGTGCCTGGAGTACCATTGAGGGTCAAGAGACCCAGTACTTC
TRBV6-5	-	TRBJ2-3	-	CASSYEAFTQYF	TGTGCCAGCAGTTACGAGGCTTTCACGCAGTATTTT
TRBV4-1	-	TRBJ2-5	-	CASSQVPGTQETQYF	TGCGCCAGCAGCCAAGTCCCCGGGACTCAAGAGACCCAGTACTTC
TRBV7-6	TRBD2	TRBJ2-1	few	CASSSSGVRTNEQFF	TGTGCCAGCAGTTCTAGCGGGGTCAGGACCAATGAGCAGTTCTTC
TRBV19	-	TRBJ1-4	-	CASKRAGIEKLFF	TGTGCCAGTAAACGAGCAGGGATTGAAAAACTGTTTTTT
TRBV7-2	TRBD2	TRBJ2-7	-	CASSLRTGLLAGGEHEQYF	TGTGCCAGCAGCTTACGAACGGGGCTACTAGCGGGGGGGGAACACGAGCAGTACTTC
TRBV7-2	-	TRBJ2-5	medium-sized	CASSFAGEETQYF	TGTGCCAGCAGCTTCGCAGGGGAGGAGACCCAGTACTTC
TRBV5-6	TRBD1	TRBJ2-7	-	CASSLGQGAEYEQYF	TGTGCCAGCAGCTTGGGGCAGGGGGCCGAGTACGAGCAGTACTTC
TRBV23-1	TRBD1	TRBJ2-7	-	CASSQSFRGTGAYEQYF	TGCGCCAGCAGTCAATCGTTCCGGGGGACAGGGGCCTACGAGCAGTACTTC
TRBV25-1	TRBD1	TRBJ1-2	-	CASSASRAGGTGYTF	TGTGCCAGCAGTGCCTCGCGGGCAGGGGGGACAGGCTACACCTTC
TRBV4-2	-	TRBJ1-5	-	CASSQGGSGQPQHF	TGTGCCAGCAGCCAAGGAGGGTCCGGTCAGCCCCAGCATTTT
TRBV19	-	TRBJ2-3	-	CASTRTGTALDTQYF	TGTGCCAGTACCAGAACCGGGACTGCCCTAGATACGCAGTATTTT
TRBV6-5	-	TRBJ1-3	-	CASSYGDNRGNTIYF	TGTGCCAGCAGTTACGGGGACAACCGTGGAAACACCATATATTTT
TRBV27	-	TRBJ2-3	few	CASSSPGGRTSTDTQYF	TGTGCCAGCAGTTCGCCGGGGGGCCGGACTAGCACAGATACGCAGTATTTT
TRBV5-1	TRBD1	TRBJ2-7	-	CASSFAGGYEQYF	TGCGCCAGCAGCTTCGCAGGGGGCTACGAGCAGTACTTC
TRBV4-1	-	TRBJ1-5	-	CASSQGEYQPQHF	TGCGCCAGCAGCCAAGGAGAATATCAGCCCCAGCATTTT
TRBV27	TRBD2	TRBJ2-3	few	CASSGLAGTSTDTQYF	TGTGCCAGCAGCGGACTAGCGGGGACGAGCACAGATACGCAGTATTTT
TRBV19	TRBD1	TRBJ1-4	-	CASSTPGGPDEKLFF	TGTGCCAGTAGTACCCCAGGGGGCCCCGATGAAAAACTGTTTTTT
TRBV2	-	TRBJ2-6	-	CASSDYSHGANVLTF	TGTGCCAGCAGTGATTACTCTCACGGGGCCAACGTCCTGACTTTC
TRBV15	-	TRBJ2-7	-	CATSGRTSSSEQYF	TGTGCCACCAGCGGACGGACTTCCTCTTCCGAGCAGTACTTC
TRBV30	-	TRBJ1-1	-	CAWDRRQTAFF	TGTGCCTGGGATAGGCGACAGACAGCTTTCTTT
TRBV30	-	TRBJ1-6	-	CAWSVLSQSNSPLHF	TGTGCCTGGAGTGTATTATCCCAGTCTAATTCACCCCTCCACTTT
TRBV7-8	TRBD2	TRBJ2-1	-	CASSSGLGGNEQFF	TGTGCCAGCAGCTCGGGACTAGGAGGCAATGAGCAGTTCTTC
TRBV12-5	-	TRBJ1-5	-	CASGLFNQPQHF	TGTGCTAGTGGTCTATTCAATCAGCCCCAGCATTTT
TRBV7-2	TRBD2	TRBJ2-3	few	CASSFSGGLGTDTQYF	TGTGCCAGCAGCTTTAGCGGGGGGCTGGGCACAGATACGCAGTATTTT
TRBV6-1	-	TRBJ2-3	-	CASSNRVGTDTQYF	TGTGCCAGCAGTAACAGGGTGGGCACAGATACGCAGTATTTT
TRBV25-1	-	TRBJ2-1	-	CASSGIPRGPSYNEQFF	TGTGCCAGCAGTGGAATCCCCAGGGGCCCTTCCTACAATGAGCAGTTCTTC
TRBV7-9	-	TRBJ2-5	once	CASTGAPDSQETQYF	TGTGCCAGCACTGGGGCCCCAGATTCCCAAGAGACCCAGTACTTC
TRBV2	TRBD1	TRBJ2-5	-	CASTADRAETQYF	TGTGCCAGCACCGCGGACAGGGCCGAGACCCAGTACTTC
TRBV7-9	TRBD2	TRBJ2-5	-	CASSRERGGFETQYF	TGTGCCAGCAGCAGAGAGCGGGGGGGCTTTGAGACCCAGTACTTC
TRBV2	TRBD2	TRBJ2-3	-	CASSVFGGGVGDTQYF	TGTGCCAGCAGTGTATTTGGCGGGGGGGTGGGAGATACGCAGTATTTT
TRBV2	TRBD1	TRBJ2-5	-	CASSQDRGRETQYF	TGTGCCAGCAGTCAGGACAGGGGGCGAGAGACCCAGTACTTC
TRBV9	TRBD2	TRBJ2-7	-	CASGEAGGPQEQYF	TGTGCCAGCGGAGAAGCGGGGGGGCCACAAGAGCAGTACTTC
TRBV6-6	-	TRBJ1-3	-	CASSYTGSGNTIYF	TGTGCCAGCAGTTACACTGGCTCTGGAAACACCATATATTTT
TRBV9	TRBD1	TRBJ1-6	-	CASSVQGQGPRPLHF	TGTGCCAGCAGCGTACAAGGACAGGGCCCTCGGCCCCTCCACTTT
TRBV19	TRBD2	TRBJ2-7	-	CASSILLAGAYEQYF	TGTGCCAGTAGTATTCTACTAGCGGGGGCCTACGAGCAGTACTTC
TRBV7-2	-	TRBJ2-1	-	CASSLARGEQFF	TGTGCCAGCAGCTTAGCTAGGGGGGAGCAGTTCTTC
TRBV28	TRBD1	TRBJ1-5	-	CASSSGTGNYQPQHF	TGTGCCAGCAGTTCCGGGACAGGGAACTACCAGCCCCAGCATTTT
TRBV4-3	-	TRBJ1-2	once	CASSQQEHYGYTF	TGCGCCAGCAGCCAACAAGAGCACTATGGCTACACCTTC
TRBV5-1	TRBD1	TRBJ1-1	-	CASIDTGANTEAFF	TGCGCCAGCATCGACACAGGGGCGAACACTGAAGCTTTCTTT
TRBV7-9	TRBD1	TRBJ1-1	-	CASSLLGQGTEAFF	TGTGCCAGCAGCTTACTGGGACAGGGAACTGAAGCTTTCTTT
TRBV7-9	-	TRBJ2-7	-	CASSLGGAGESF	TGTGCCAGCAGCTTGGGGGGGGCGGGGGAGTCCTTC
TRBV25-1	TRBD2	TRBJ2-3	-	CASRGEGPQGTDTQYF	TGTGCCAGCAGGGGGGAGGGACCCCAGGGTACAGATACGCAGTATTTT
TRBV11-2	TRBD1	TRBJ1-6	-	CASSFGDRVESPLHF	TGTGCCAGCAGCTTTGGGGACAGGGTGGAATCCCCCCTCCACTTT
TRBV7-2	TRBD2	TRBJ2-5	-	CASSLEGLAGGGETQYF	TGTGCCAGCAGCTTGGAAGGGTTGGCGGGGGGGGGAGAGACCCAGTACTTC
TRBV5-1	-	TRBJ2-3	-	CASSRAQGIDTQYF	TGCGCCAGCAGCCGAGCTCAGGGTATAGATACGCAGTATTTT
TRBV10-3	TRBD2	TRBJ2-2	-	CAISVGTTTGELFF	TGTGCCATCAGTGTAGGGACTACAACCGGGGAGCTGTTTTTT
TRBV14	-	TRBJ1-5	-	CASSQGAGGQPQHF	TGTGCCAGCAGCCAAGGTGCCGGCGGTCAGCCCCAGCATTTT
TRBV5-1	TRBD2	TRBJ2-1	-	CASGLSGLAGVYNEQFF	TGCGCCAGCGGCTTGTCTGGACTAGCGGGGGTATACAATGAGCAGTTCTTC
TRBV5-5	-	TRBJ1-1	few	CASSLNLPPTTEAFF	TGTGCCAGCAGCTTGAATCTACCCCCAACTACTGAAGCTTTCTTT
TRBV4-3	TRBD2	TRBJ2-7	-	CASSQGTSFSYEQYF	TGCGCCAGCAGCCAAGGGACTAGCTTCTCCTACGAGCAGTACTTC
TRBV5-6	-	TRBJ2-2	-	CASSQTGSPRFGELFF	TGTGCCAGCAGCCAAACAGGCTCCCCTAGATTCGGGGAGCTGTTTTTT
TRBV6-6	TRBD2	TRBJ2-5	-	CASSLDLAGGQETQYF	TGTGCCAGCAGTTTAGATCTAGCGGGGGGACAAGAGACCCAGTACTTC